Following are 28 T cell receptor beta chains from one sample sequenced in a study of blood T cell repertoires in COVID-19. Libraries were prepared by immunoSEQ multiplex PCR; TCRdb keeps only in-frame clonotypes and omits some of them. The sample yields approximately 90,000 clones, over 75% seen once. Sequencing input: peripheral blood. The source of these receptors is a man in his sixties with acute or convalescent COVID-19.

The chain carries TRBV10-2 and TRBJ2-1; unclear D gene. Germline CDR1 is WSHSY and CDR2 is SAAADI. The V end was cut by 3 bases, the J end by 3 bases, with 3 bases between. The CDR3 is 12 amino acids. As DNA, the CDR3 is TGCGCCAGCAGTGATAACTACAATGAGCAGTTCTTC. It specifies CASSDNYNEQFF.

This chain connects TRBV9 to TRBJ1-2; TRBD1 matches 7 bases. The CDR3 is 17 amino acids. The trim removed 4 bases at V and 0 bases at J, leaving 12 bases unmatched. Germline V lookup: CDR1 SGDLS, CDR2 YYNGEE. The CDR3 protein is CASSSRDRGSSNYGYTF. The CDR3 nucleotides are TGTGCCAGCAGCAGCCGGGACAGAGGATCTTCTAACTATGGCTACACCTTC.

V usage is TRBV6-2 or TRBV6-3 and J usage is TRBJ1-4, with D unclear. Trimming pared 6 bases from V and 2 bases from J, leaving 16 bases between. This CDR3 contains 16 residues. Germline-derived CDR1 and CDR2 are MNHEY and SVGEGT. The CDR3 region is CASSTQRSRTNEKLFF. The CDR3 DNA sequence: TGTGCCAGCAGCACTCAGAGGTCGCGTACTAATGAAAAACTGTTTTTT.

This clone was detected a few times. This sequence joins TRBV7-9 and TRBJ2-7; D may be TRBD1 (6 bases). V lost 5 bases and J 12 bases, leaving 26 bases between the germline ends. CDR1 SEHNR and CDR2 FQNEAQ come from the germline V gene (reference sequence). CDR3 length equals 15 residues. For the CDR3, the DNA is TGTGCCAGCAGCCTGCGGCGACAGGCGGCCCGATCTTGGTACTTC. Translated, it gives CASSLRRQAARSWYF.

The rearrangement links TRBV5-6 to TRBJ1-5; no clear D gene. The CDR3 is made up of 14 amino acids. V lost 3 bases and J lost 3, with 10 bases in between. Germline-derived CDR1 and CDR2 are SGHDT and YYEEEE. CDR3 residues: CASSSLANNQPQHF. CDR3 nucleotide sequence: TGTGCCAGCAGCTCCCTAGCCAACAATCAGCCCCAGCATTTT.

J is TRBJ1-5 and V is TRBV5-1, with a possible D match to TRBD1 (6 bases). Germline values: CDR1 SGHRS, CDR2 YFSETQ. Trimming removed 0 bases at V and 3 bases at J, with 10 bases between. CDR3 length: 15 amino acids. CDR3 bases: TGCGCCAGCAGCTTGGGATCAGGGGCCAATCAGCCCCAGCATTTT. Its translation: CASSLGSGANQPQHF.

CDR3 in DNA: TGTGCCAGCAGCGGACAGCTGCTACAGAACACTGAAGCTTTCTTT. Translated, it gives CASSGQLLQNTEAFF. The chain couples TRBV2 to TRBJ1-1; D possibly corresponds to TRBD1 (6 bases). Germline lookup yields CDR1 SNHLY and CDR2 FYNNEI. This CDR3 has 15 amino acids. With 6 bases removed from V and 1 base from J, the gap between germline ends came to 15 bases.

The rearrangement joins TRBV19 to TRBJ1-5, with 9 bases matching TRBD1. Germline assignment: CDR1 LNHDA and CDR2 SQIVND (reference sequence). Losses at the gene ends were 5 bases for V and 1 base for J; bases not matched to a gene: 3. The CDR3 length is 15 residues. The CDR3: CASSLDRGSNQPQHF. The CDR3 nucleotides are TGTGCCAGTAGTCTGGACAGGGGAAGCAATCAGCCCCAGCATTTT.

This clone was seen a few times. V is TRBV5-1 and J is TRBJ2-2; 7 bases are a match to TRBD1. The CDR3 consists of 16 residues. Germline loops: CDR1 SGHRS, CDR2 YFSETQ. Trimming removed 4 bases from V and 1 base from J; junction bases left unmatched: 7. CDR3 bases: TGCGCCAGCAGCCTAAACGGACAGGAGAACACCGGGGAGCTGTTTTTT. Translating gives CASSLNGQENTGELFF. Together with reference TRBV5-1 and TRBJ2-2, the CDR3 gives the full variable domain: KAGVTQTPRYLIKTRGQQVTLSCSPISGHRSVSWYQQTPGQGLQFLFEYFSETQRNKGNFPGRFSGRQFSNSRSEMNVSTLELGDSALYLCASSLNGQENTGELFFGEGSRLTVL.

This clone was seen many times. CDR3 sequence (DNA): TGTGCCAGCAGTTACGGGGACAGTTCTAGCGGGAGTAGGGATGAGCAGTTCTTC. As protein: CASSYGDSSSGSRDEQFF. The chain recombines TRBV6-2 or TRBV6-3 with TRBJ2-1; 10 bases agree with TRBD2. CDR1 and CDR2 from the germline V gene are MNHEY and SVGEGT. The J segment lost 8 bases and the V segment lost 2 bases, leaving 15 bases of the junction unmatched. The CDR3 consists of 18 residues.

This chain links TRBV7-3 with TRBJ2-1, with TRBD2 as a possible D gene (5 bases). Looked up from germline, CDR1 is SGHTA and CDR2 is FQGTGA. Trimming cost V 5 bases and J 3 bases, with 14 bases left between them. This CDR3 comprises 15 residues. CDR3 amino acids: CASSPWAGIYNEQFF. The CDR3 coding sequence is TGTGCCAGCAGCCCCTGGGCGGGTATCTACAATGAGCAGTTCTTC.

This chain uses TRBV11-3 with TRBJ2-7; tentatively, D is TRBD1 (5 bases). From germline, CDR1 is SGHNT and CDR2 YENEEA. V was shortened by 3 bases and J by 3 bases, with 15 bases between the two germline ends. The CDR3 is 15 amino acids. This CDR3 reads CASSFSGQGGYEQYF. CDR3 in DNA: TGTGCCAGCAGCTTTTCCGGGCAGGGTGGCTACGAGCAGTACTTC.

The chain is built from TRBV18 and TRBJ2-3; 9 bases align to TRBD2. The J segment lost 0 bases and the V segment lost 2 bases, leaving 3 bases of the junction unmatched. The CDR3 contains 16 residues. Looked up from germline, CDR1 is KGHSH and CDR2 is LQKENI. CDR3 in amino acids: CASSPISGGSTDTQYF. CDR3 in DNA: TGTGCCAGCTCACCAATTAGCGGGGGTAGCACAGATACGCAGTATTTT.

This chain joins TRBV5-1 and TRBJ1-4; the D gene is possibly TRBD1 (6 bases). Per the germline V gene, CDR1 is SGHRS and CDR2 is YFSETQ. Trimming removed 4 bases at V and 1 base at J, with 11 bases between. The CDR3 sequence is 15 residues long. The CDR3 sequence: CASSQQGQTNEKLFF. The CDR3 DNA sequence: TGCGCCAGCAGCCAACAGGGACAAACTAATGAAAAACTGTTTTTT.

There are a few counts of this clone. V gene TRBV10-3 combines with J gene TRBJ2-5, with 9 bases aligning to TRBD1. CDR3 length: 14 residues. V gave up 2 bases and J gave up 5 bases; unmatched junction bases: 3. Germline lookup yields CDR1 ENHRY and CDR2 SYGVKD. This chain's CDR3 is CAISEGQGKETQYF. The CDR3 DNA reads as TGTGCCATCAGTGAGGGACAGGGGAAGGAGACCCAGTACTTC.

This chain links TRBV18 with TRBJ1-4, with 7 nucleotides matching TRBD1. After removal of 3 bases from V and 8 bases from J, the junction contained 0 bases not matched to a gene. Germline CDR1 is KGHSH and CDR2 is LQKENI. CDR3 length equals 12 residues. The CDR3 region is CASSPDREKLFF. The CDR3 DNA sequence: TGTGCCAGCTCACCGGACAGGGAAAAACTGTTTTTT. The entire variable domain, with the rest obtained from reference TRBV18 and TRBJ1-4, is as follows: NAGVMQNPRHLVRRRGQEARLRCSPMKGHSHVYWYRQLPEEGLKFMVYLQKENIIDESGMPKERFSAEFPKEGPSILRIQQVVRGDSAAYFCASSPDREKLFFGSGTQLSVL.

As DNA, the CDR3 is TGTGCCAGCAGCCCTTCCCCACAGGGGTATGAGCAGTACTTC. Protein: CASSPSPQGYEQYF. This chain uses TRBV27 with TRBJ2-7, with TRBD1 matching over 7 bases. Germline lookup yields CDR1 MNHEY and CDR2 SMNVEV (reference sequence). Losses at the gene ends were 6 bases for V and 7 bases for J; bases not matched to a gene: 12. The CDR3 covers 14 residues.

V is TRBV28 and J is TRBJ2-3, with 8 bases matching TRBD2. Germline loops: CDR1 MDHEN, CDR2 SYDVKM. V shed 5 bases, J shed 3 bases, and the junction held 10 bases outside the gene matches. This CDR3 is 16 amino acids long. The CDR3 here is CASSAGGASGTDTQYF. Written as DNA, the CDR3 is TGTGCCAGCAGTGCCGGAGGGGCTAGCGGGACAGATACGCAGTATTTT.

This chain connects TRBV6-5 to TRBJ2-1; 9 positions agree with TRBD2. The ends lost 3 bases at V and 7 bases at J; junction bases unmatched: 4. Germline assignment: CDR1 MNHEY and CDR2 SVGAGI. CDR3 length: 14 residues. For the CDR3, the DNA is TGTGCCAGCAGTTATCTCCTAGCGGGGAATGAGCAGTTCTTC. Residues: CASSYLLAGNEQFF.

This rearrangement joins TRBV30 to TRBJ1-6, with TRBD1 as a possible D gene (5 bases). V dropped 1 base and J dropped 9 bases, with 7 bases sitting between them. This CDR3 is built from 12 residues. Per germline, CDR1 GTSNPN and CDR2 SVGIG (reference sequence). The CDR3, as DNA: TGTGCCTGGAGTGAAACAGGTTCACCCCTCCACTTT. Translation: CAWSETGSPLHF.

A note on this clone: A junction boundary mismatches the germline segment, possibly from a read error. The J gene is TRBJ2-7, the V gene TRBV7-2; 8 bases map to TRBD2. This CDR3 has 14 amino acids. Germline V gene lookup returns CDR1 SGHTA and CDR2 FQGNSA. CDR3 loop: CASSIAGSSYEQYF. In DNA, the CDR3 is TGTGCCAGCAGCATAGCGGGGAGCTCCTACGAGCAGTACTTC. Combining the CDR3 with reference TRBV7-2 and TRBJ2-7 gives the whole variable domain GAGVSQSPSNKVTEKGKDVELRCDPISGHTALYWYRQSLGQGLEFLIYFQGNSAPDKSGLPSDRFSAERTGGSVSTLTIQRTQQEDSAVYLCASSIAGSSYEQYFGPGTRLTVT.

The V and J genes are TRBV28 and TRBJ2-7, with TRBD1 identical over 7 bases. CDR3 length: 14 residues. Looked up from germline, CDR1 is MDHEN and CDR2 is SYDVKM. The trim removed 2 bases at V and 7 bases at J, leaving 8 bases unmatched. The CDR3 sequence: CASSLPGGFSEQYF. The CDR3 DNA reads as TGTGCCAGCAGTTTACCAGGGGGTTTCAGTGAGCAGTACTTC.

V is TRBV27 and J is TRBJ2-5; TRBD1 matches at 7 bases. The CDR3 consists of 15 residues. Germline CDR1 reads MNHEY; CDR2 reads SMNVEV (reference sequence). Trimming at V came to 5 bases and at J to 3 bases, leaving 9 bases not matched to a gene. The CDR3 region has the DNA TGTGCCAGCAGTCTCCGGGGACAGCGTGAAGAGACCCAGTACTTC. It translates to CASSLRGQREETQYF.

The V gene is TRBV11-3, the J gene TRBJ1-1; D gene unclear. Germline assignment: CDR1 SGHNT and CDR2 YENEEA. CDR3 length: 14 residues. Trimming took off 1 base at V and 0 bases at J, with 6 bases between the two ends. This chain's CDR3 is CASSLAGLNTEAFF. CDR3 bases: TGTGCCAGCAGCTTAGCGGGTTTGAACACTGAAGCTTTCTTT.

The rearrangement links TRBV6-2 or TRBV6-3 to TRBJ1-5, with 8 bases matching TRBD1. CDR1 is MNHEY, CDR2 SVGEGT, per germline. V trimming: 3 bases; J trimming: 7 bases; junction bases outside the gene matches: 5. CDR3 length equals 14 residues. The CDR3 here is CASSYTGGRQPQHF. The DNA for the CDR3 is TGTGCCAGCAGTTATACAGGGGGACGGCAGCCCCAGCATTTT.

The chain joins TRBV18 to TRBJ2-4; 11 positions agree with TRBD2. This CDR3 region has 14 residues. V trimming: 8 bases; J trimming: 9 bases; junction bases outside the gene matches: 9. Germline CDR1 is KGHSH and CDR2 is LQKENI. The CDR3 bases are TGTGCCAGCCAGTATAGCGGGGGGGCCAGCATTCAGTACTTC. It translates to CASQYSGGASIQYF.

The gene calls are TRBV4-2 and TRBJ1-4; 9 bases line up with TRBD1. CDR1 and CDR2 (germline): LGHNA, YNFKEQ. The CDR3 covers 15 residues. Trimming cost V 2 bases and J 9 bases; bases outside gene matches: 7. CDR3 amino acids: CASSQSAGTGKKLFF. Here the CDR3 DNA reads TGTGCCAGCAGCCAAAGCGCCGGGACAGGGAAAAAACTGTTTTTT.

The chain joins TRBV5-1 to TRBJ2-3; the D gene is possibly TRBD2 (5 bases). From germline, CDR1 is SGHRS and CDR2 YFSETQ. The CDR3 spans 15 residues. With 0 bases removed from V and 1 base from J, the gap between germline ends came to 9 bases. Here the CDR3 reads CASSLEAAGTDTQYF. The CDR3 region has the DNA TGCGCCAGCAGCTTGGAAGCGGCAGGCACAGATACGCAGTATTTT.